These T cell receptor beta chains were read from a single sample in a study of cytomegalovirus exposure and HLA in healthy donors. Clones were read by immunoSEQ multiplex PCR, and TCRdb kept only the in-frame ones, dropping some. The data contain some 48,000 clones, around three quarters of them singletons. The source material was PBMCs. The receptors derive from a man aged 25-45 years in good health and CMV-seropositive. Each CDR3 is given with its conserved first and last residue.

TRBJ1-1	TRBV7-2	CASSAPLAREAFF
TRBJ2-1	TRBV6-4	CASSAFPGQGNEQFF
TRBJ2-5	TRBV7-9	CASTRTGEETQYF
TRBJ1-5	TRBV18	CASSGQASNQPQHF
TRBJ2-3	TRBV6-1	CASSESTARGGTDTQYF
TRBJ1-6	TRBV7-9	CTSSSRGTGPDSPLHF
TRBJ1-5	TRBV27	CASRPRDRAVGAQHF
TRBJ2-1	TRBV2	CASTRGDNEQFF
TRBJ1-5	TRBV16	CASSDRVQPQHF
TRBJ1-4	TRBV30	CAWSPLNEKLFF
TRBJ1-6	TRBV29-1	CSARTGLNSPLHF
TRBJ2-7	TRBV5-1	CASSVEDRGEQYF
TRBJ2-1	TRBV14	CASSQVTGLVSYNEQFF
TRBJ2-7	TRBV7-2	CASKRTGTTYEQYF
TRBJ2-3	TRBV2	CASSGGLAGDRDTQYF
NA	TRBV10-3	CAISESLVGQGVEQYF
TRBJ1-5	TRBV7-6	CASSYGTGGNQPQHF
TRBJ1-5	TRBV19	CASSIVDQPQHF
TRBJ2-7	TRBV5-4	CASGRFGTGRHEQYF
TRBJ1-2	TRBV9	CASSTRGDYTF
TRBJ1-4	TRBV30	CAWRRLGGSNEKLFF
TRBJ1-3	TRBV7-8	CASSLGAGDRGISGNTIYF
TRBJ2-3	TRBV7-8	CASSQNRGDTQYF
TRBJ1-2	TRBV30	CAWSANFVAEDGYTF
TRBJ1-6	TRBV5-4	CASSFEGASYNSPLHF
TRBJ1-2	TRBV18	CASSPRLDRGYGYTF
TRBJ1-2	TRBV11-3	CASTGKSNYGYTF
TRBJ1-5	TRBV5-1	CASSLEGASNQPQHF
TRBJ2-3	TRBV5-1	CASSRIGDRNTQYF
TRBJ2-1	TRBV2	CASSEFVTGNEQFF
TRBJ2-7	TRBV6-4	CASSYLQGEQYF
TRBJ2-1	TRBV9	CASSPSSGAEQFF